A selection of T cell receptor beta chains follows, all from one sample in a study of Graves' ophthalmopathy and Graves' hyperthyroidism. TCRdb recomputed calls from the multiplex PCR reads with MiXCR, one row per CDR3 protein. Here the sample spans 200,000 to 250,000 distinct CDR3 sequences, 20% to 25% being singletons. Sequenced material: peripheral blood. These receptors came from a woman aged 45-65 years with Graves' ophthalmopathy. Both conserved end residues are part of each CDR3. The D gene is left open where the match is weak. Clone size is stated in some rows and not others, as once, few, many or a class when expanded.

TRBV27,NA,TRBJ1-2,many,CASSPQGKGNYGYTF,TGTGCCAGCAGTCCCCAGGGTAAAGGGAACTATGGCTACACCTTC
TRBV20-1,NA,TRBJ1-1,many,CSATPGTKNTEAFF,TGCAGTGCGACTCCCGGGACAAAGAACACTGAAGCTTTCTTT
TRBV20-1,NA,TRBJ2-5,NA,CSASWGQQETQYF,TGCAGTGCTAGTTGGGGCCAACAAGAGACCCAGTACTTC
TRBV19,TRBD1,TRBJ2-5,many,CASSTGQGGKTQYF,TGTGCCAGTAGTACGGGACAGGGGGGGAAGACCCAGTACTTC
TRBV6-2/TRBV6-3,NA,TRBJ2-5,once,CASSPPWSGETQYF,TGTGCCAGCAGTCCCCCATGGTCCGGGGAGACCCAGTACTTC
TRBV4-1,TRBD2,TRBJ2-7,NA,CASSQVKLAGGIGYEQYF,TGCGCCAGCAGCCAAGTTAAGCTAGCGGGAGGGATCGGCTACGAGCAGTACTTC
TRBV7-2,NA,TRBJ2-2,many,CASSLAPRENTGELFF,TGTGCCAGCAGCTTAGCGCCCCGGGAGAACACCGGGGAGCTGTTTTTT
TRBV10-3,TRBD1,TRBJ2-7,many,CANSWAGGYEQYF,TGTGCCAACTCATGGGCAGGGGGCTACGAGCAGTACTTC
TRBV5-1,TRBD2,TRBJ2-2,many,CASRAGVGTGELFF,TGCGCCAGCCGAGCGGGAGTGGGAACCGGGGAGCTGTTTTTT
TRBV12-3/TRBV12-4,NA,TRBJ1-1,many,CASRPSGRGNTEAFF,TGTGCCAGCAGGCCCAGTGGGAGGGGGAACACTGAAGCTTTCTTT
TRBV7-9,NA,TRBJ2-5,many,CASSLGGQGRETQYF,TGTGCCAGCAGCTTAGGGGGGCAGGGAAGAGAGACCCAGTACTTC
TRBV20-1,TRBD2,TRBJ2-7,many,CSARERTSGSYEQYF,TGCAGTGCTAGAGAAAGGACTAGCGGTTCCTACGAGCAGTACTTC
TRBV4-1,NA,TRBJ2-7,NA,CASSQDKGSEQYF,TGCGCCAGCAGCCAAGATAAAGGCAGTGAGCAGTACTTC
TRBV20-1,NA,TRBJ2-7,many,CSASGLNYEQYF,TGCAGTGCGTCGGGACTGAACTACGAGCAGTACTTC
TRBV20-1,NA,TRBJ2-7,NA,CSAGTARYEQYF,TGCAGTGCCGGGACTGCTCGATACGAGCAGTACTTC
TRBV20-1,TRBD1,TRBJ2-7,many,CSAPRDRDHEQYF,TGCAGTGCCCCCCGGGACAGGGACCACGAGCAGTACTTC
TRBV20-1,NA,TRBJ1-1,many,CSAREWGVEWDHRLNTEAFF,TGCAGTGCTAGAGAGTGGGGAGTAGAGTGGGATCATAGGCTGAACACCGAAGCTTTCTTT
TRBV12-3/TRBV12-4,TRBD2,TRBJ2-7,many,CASSSGLAGMFHEQYF,TGTGCCAGCAGTTCGGGACTAGCGGGAATGTTCCACGAGCAGTACTTC
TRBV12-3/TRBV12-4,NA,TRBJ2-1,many,CASSLAGGNNEQFF,TGTGCCAGCAGTTTAGCGGGGGGAAACAATGAGCAGTTCTTC
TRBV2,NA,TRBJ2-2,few,CASSQGTTGELFF,TGTGCCAGCAGTCAGGGGACCACCGGGGAGCTGTTTTTT
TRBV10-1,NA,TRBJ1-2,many,CASSRDPKGGYTF,TGCGCCAGCAGTCGGGACCCGAAGGGTGGCTACACCTTC
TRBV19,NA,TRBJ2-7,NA,CASSIAAEQYF,TGTGCCAGTAGTATAGCTGCCGAGCAGTACTTC
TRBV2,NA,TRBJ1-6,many,CASSSSRTKPLHF,TGTGCCAGCAGTTCGAGCCGAACCAAACCCCTCCACTTT
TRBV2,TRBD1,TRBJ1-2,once,CASSERGRGGYTF,TGTGCCAGCAGTGAAAGGGGGCGGGGTGGCTACACCTTC
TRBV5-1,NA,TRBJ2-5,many,CASSPIQVSQETQYF,TGCGCCAGCAGCCCAATACAGGTTTCCCAAGAGACCCAGTACTTC
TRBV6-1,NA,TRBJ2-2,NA,CASRFRDPGELFF,TGTGCCAGCAGGTTCAGGGACCCCGGGGAGCTGTTTTTT
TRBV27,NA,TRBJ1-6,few,CASSFVSGVNSPLHF,TGTGCCAGCAGTTTTGTTTCAGGGGTTAATTCACCCCTCCACTTT
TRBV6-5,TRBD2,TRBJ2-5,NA,CASSYPGGAQETQYF,TGTGCCAGCAGTTACCCGGGAGGGGCTCAAGAGACCCAGTACTTC
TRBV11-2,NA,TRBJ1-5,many,CASSTDSNQPQHF,TGTGCCAGCTCGACCGATAGCAATCAGCCCCAGCATTTT
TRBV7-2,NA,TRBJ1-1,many,CASTIGGLIDEAFF,TGTGCCAGCACTATCGGAGGGCTGATCGATGAAGCTTTCTTT
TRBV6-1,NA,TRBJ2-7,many,CASSERLGVRF,TGTGCCAGCAGTGAAAGACTAGGCGTTCGCTTC
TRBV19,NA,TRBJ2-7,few,CASSIGGNSYEQYF,TGTGCCAGTAGTATAGGCGGGAACTCCTACGAGCAGTACTTC
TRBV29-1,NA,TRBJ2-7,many,CSALGARNYEQYF,TGCAGCGCCTTGGGAGCGCGCAACTACGAGCAGTACTTC
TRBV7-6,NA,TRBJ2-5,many,CASSERLDQETQYF,TGTGCCAGCAGCGAGAGACTCGATCAAGAGACCCAGTACTTC
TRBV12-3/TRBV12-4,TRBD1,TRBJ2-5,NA,CASRQGASQETQYF,TGTGCCAGCAGACAGGGGGCGTCCCAAGAGACCCAGTACTTC
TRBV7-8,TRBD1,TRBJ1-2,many,CASSPRQGANYGYTF,TGTGCCAGCAGCCCCCGACAGGGGGCGAACTATGGCTACACCTTC
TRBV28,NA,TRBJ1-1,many,CASRPTGSTEAFF,TGTGCCAGCAGGCCTACAGGGAGTACTGAAGCTTTCTTT
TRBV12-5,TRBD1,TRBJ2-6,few,CASGLDNRGPPGANVLTF,TGTGCTAGTGGTTTGGATAACAGGGGGCCACCTGGGGCCAACGTCCTGACTTTC
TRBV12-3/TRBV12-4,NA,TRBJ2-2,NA,CASSTSRELFF,TGTGCCAGCAGTACGAGCCGGGAGCTGTTTTTT
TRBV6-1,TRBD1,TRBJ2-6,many,CASSADRGFFSGANVLTF,TGTGCCAGCAGTGCGGACAGGGGATTCTTTTCTGGGGCCAACGTCCTGACTTTC
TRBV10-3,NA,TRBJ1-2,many,CAISGPPDKESYGYTF,TGTGCCATCAGTGGCCCTCCGGACAAAGAGAGCTATGGCTACACCTTC
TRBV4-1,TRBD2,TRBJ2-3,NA,CASSQDAASGGASTDTQYF,TGCGCCAGCAGCCAAGATGCGGCTAGCGGGGGGGCCTCCACAGATACGCAGTATTTT
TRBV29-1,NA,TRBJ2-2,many,CSVRRELTGELFF,TGCAGCGTCCGACGGGAGCTCACCGGGGAGCTGTTTTTT
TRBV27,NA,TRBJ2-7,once,CASSLWWGPGSYEQYF,TGTGCCAGCAGTTTATGGTGGGGCCCAGGAAGCTACGAGCAGTACTTC
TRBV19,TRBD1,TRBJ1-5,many,CASSWTGGNSNQPQHF,TGTGCCAGTAGTTGGACAGGGGGTAATAGCAATCAGCCCCAGCATTTT
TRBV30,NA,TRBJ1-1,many,CAWTLTVVGRAFF,TGTGCCTGGACCTTGACCGTAGTAGGCAGAGCTTTCTTT
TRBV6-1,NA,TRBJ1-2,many,CASSEGLRYGYTF,TGTGCCAGCAGTGAGGGACTGAGATATGGCTACACCTTC
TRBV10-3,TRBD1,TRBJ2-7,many,CAISGGQDRVYEQYF,TGTGCCATCAGTGGCGGCCAGGACAGGGTTTACGAGCAGTACTTC
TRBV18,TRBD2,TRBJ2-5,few,CASSPPTGRARETQYF,TGTGCCAGCTCACCACCAACCGGGAGGGCCAGAGAGACCCAGTACTTC
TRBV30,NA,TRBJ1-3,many,CAWKFPDSGNTIYF,TGTGCCTGGAAATTTCCTGATTCTGGAAACACCATATATTTT